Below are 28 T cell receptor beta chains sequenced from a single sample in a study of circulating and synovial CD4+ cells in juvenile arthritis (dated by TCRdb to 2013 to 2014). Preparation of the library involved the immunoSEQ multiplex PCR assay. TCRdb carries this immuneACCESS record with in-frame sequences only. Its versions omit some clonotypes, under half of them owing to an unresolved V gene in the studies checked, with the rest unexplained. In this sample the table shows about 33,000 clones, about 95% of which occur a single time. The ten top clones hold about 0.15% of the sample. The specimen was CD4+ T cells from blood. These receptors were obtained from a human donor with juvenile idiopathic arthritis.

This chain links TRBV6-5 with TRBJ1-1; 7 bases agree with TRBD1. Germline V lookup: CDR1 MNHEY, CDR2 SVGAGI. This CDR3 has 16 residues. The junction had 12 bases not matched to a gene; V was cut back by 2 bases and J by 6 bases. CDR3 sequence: CASSYGRLGGLAEAFF. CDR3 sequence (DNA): TGTGCCAGCAGTTACGGGCGTTTAGGGGGCCTCGCTGAAGCTTTCTTT.

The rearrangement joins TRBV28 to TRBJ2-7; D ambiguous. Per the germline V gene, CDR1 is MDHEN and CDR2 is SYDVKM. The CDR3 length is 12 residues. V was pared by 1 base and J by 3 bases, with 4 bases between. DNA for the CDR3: TGTGCCAGCAGTTTATCTAACTACGAGCAGTACTTC. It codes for CASSLSNYEQYF.

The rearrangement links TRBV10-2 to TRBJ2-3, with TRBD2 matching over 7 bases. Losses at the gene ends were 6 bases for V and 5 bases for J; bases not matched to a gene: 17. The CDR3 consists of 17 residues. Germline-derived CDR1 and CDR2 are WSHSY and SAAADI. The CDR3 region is CASRASNKIIAGDTQYF. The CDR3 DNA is TGCGCCAGCAGGGCCTCGAACAAAATCATAGCGGGAGATACGCAGTATTTT.

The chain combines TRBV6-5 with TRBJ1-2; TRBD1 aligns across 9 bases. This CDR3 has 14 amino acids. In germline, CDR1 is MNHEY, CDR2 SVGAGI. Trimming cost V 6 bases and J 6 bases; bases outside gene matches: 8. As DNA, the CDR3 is TGTGCCAGCAGCCGTAACAGGGGGCTGAATGGCTACACCTTC. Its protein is CASSRNRGLNGYTF.

CDR3 loop: CASSPGQGDSSYEQYF. CDR3 nucleotide sequence: TGTGCCAGCAGCCCTGGACAGGGGGATAGCTCCTACGAGCAGTACTTC. V is TRBV11-3 and J is TRBJ2-7; 10 bases map to TRBD1. Germline V CDR1 and CDR2: SGHNT, YENEEA. The CDR3 runs to 16 residues. The junction had 7 bases not matched to a gene; V was cut back by 5 bases and J by 0 bases.

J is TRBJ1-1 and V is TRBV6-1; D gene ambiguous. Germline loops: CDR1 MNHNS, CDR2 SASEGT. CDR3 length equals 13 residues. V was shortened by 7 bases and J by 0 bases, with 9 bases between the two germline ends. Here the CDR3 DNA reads TGTGCCAGCATTCCAGGCTTGAACACTGAAGCTTTCTTT. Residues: CASIPGLNTEAFF.

CDR3 sequence: CASSIRGEKNTEAFF. Here the CDR3 DNA reads TGTGCCAGTAGTATACGGGGAGAGAAGAACACTGAAGCTTTCTTT. The V and J genes are TRBV19 and TRBJ1-1; D is undetermined. The V and J ends lost 2 bases and 1 base respectively, with 11 bases between them. Per the germline V gene, CDR1 is LNHDA and CDR2 is SQIVND (reference sequence). The CDR3 covers 15 residues.

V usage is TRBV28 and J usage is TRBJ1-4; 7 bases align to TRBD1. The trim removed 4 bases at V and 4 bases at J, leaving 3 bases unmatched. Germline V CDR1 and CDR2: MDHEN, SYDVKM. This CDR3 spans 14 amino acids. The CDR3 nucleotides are TGTGCCAGCAGTTACAGGGGCTTTAATGAAAAACTGTTTTTT. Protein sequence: CASSYRGFNEKLFF.

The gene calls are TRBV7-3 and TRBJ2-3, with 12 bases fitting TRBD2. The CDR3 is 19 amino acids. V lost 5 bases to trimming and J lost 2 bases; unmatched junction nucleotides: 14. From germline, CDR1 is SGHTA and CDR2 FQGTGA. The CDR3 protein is CASSQPPRLAGVPTDTQYF. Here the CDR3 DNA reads TGTGCCAGCAGCCAACCCCCTAGACTAGCGGGGGTCCCCACAGATACGCAGTATTTT.

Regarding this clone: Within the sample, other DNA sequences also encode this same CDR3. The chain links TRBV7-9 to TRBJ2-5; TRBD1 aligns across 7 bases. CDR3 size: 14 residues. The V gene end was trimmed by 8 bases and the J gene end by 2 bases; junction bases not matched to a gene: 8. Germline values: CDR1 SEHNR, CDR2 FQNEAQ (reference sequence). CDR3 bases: TGTGCCAGCCTCCCCGGCAGGGGGCAAGAGACCCAGTACTTC. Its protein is CASLPGRGQETQYF.

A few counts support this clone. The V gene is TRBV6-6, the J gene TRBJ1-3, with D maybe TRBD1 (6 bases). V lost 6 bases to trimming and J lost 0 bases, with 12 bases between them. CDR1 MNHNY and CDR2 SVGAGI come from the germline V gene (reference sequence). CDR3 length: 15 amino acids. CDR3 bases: TGTGCCAGCAGGATGACGGACAGCTCTGGAAACACCATATATTTT. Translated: CASRMTDSSGNTIYF.

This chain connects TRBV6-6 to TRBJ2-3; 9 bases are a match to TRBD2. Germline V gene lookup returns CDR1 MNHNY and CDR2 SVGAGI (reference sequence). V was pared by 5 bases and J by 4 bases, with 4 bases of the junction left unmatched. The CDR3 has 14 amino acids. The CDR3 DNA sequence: TGTGCCAGCAGTGCTAGCGGGGTGGCAGATACGCAGTATTTT. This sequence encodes CASSASGVADTQYF.

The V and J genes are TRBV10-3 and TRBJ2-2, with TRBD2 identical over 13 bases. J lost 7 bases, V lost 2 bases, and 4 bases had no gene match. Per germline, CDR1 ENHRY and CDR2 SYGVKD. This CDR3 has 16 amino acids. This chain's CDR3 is CAISEGTSGMGGELFF. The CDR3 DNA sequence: TGTGCCATCAGTGAGGGGACTAGCGGGATGGGCGGGGAGCTGTTTTTT.

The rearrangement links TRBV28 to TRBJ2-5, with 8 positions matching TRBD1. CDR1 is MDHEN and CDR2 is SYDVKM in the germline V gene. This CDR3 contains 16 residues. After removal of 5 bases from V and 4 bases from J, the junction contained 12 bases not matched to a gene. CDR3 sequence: CASSPQGAGGGETQYF. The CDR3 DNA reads TGTGCCAGCAGTCCCCAGGGGGCCGGGGGAGGAGAGACCCAGTACTTC. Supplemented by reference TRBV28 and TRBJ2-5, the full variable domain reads DVKVTQSSRYLVKRTGEKVFLECVQDMDHENMFWYRQDPGLGLRLIYFSYDVKMKEKGDIPEGYSVSREKKERFSLILESASTNQTSMYLCASSPQGAGGGETQYFGPGTRLLVL.

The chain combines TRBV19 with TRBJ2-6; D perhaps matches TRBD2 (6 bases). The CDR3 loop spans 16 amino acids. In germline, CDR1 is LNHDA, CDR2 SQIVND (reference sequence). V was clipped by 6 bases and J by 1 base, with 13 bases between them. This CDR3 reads CASRTIGGSGANVLTF. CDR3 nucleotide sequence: TGTGCCAGTAGGACAATCGGGGGATCTGGGGCCAACGTCCTGACTTTC.

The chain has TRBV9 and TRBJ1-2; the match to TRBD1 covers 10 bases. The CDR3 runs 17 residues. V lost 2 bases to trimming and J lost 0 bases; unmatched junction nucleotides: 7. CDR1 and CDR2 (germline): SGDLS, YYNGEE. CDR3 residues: CASSVGTGVRPNYGYTF. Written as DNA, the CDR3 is TGTGCCAGCAGCGTCGGGACAGGGGTTCGTCCTAACTATGGCTACACCTTC.

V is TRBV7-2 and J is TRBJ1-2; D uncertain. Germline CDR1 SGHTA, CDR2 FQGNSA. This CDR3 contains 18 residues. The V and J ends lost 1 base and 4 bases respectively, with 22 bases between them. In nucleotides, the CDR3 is TGTGCCAGCAGCTTAGGGCCCTCGGCGGGTAAAGTTCCCTATGGCTACACCTTC. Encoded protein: CASSLGPSAGKVPYGYTF.

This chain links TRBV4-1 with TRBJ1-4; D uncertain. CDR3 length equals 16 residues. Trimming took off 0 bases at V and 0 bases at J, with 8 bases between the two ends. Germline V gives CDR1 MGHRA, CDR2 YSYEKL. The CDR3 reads CASSQDKQPTNEKLFF. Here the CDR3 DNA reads TGCGCCAGCAGCCAAGACAAACAGCCAACTAATGAAAAACTGTTTTTT.

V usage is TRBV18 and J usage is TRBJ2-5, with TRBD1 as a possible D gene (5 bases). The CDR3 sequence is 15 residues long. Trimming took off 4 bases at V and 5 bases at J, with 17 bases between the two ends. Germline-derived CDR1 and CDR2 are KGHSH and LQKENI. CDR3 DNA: TGTGCCAGCTCACGGGGTTCACAGGATGGGGAGACCCAGTACTTC. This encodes CASSRGSQDGETQYF. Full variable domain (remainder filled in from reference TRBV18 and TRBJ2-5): NAGVMQNPRHLVRRRGQEARLRCSPMKGHSHVYWYRQLPEEGLKFMVYLQKENIIDESGMPKERFSAEFPKEGPSILRIQQVVRGDSAAYFCASSRGSQDGETQYFGPGTRLLVL.

CDR3 loop: CASRRTSGNWNEQFF. CDR3 DNA: TGTGCCAGCAGGCGGACTAGCGGTAACTGGAATGAGCAGTTCTTC. The chain links TRBV6-5 to TRBJ2-1, with 10 bases that match TRBD2. The CDR3 length is 15 residues. In germline, CDR1 is MNHEY, CDR2 SVGAGI. The junction had 9 bases not matched to a gene; V was cut back by 6 bases and J by 7 bases.

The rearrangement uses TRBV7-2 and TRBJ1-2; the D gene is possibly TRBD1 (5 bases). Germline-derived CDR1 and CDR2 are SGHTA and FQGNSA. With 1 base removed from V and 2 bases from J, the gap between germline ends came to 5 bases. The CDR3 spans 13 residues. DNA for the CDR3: TGTGCCAGCAGCTTAGGACAGAACTATGGCTACACCTTC. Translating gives CASSLGQNYGYTF.

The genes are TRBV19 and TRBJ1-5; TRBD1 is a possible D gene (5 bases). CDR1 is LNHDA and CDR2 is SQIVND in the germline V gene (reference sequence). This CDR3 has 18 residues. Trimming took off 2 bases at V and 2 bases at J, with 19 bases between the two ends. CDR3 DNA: TGTGCCAGTAGTATATCATGGTGGAGGGGTACCGGCAATCAGCCCCAGCATTTT. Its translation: CASSISWWRGTGNQPQHF.

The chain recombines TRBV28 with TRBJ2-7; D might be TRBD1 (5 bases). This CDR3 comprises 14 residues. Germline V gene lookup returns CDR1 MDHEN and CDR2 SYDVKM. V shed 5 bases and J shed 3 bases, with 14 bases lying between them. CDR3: CASSQRGGVYEQYF. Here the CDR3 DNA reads TGTGCCAGCAGTCAAAGGGGTGGGGTCTACGAGCAGTACTTC.

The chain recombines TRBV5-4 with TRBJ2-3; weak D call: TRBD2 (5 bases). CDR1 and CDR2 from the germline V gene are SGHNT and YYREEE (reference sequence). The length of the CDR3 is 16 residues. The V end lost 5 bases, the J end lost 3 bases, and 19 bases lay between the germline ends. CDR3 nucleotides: TGTGCCAGCAGTTCAACGGGGTGGCAGATGACAGATACGCAGTATTTT. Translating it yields CASSSTGWQMTDTQYF.

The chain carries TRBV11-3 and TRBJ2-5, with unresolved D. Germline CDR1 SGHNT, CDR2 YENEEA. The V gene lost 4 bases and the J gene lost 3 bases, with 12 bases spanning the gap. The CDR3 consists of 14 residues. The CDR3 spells CASSSVEGEETQYF. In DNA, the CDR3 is TGTGCCAGCAGCTCAGTGGAAGGAGAAGAGACCCAGTACTTC.

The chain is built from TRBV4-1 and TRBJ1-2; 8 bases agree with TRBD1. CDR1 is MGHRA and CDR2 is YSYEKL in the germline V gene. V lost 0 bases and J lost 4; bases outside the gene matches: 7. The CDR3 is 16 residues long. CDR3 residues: CASSQDSTTGGYGYTF. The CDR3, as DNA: TGCGCCAGCAGCCAAGATTCTACCACAGGGGGCTATGGCTACACCTTC.

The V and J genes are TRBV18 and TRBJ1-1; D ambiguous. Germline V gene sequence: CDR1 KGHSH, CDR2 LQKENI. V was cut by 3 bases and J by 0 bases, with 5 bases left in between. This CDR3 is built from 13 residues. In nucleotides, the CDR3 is TGTGCCAGCTCACCCGACTTGAACACTGAAGCTTTCTTT. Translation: CASSPDLNTEAFF.

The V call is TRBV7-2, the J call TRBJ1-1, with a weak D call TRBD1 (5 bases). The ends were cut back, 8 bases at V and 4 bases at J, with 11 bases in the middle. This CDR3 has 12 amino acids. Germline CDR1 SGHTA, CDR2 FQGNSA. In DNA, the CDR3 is TGTGCCAGCCAGGGTAGGTCCACTGAAGCTTTCTTT. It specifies CASQGRSTEAFF. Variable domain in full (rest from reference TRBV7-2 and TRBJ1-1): GAGVSQSPSNKVTEKGKDVELRCDPISGHTALYWYRQSLGQGLEFLIYFQGNSAPDKSGLPSDRFSAERTGGSVSTLTIQRTQQEDSAVYLCASQGRSTEAFFGQGTRLTVV.